The present T cell receptor (beta chain) was sequenced within a study of control samples from healthy donors and cancer patients. V was clipped by 2 bases and J by 0 bases, with 8 bases between them. The CDR3 extends over 14 amino acids. Germline-derived CDR1 and CDR2 are SQVTM and ANQGSEA. Here immunoSEQ multiplex PCR was the method, and the copy in TCRdb shows in-frame clones only, minus some. The table lists about 100,000 clones, approximately 84% of them singletons. The genes are TRBV29-1 and TRBJ2-1, with D maybe TRBD2 (6 bases). The receptor's source is a woman in her 50s in good health. Input material: blood. The CDR3 DNA is TGCAGCGTTGAACCCGGGGGCTCCTACAATGAGCAGTTCTTC. Translation gives CSVEPGGSYNEQFF.